The clone carrying this T cell receptor beta chain was recorded once. Germline-derived CDR1 and CDR2 are LGHNA and YNFKEQ. V gave up 0 bases and J gave up 4 bases, with 7 bases separating them. The CDR3 is 13 amino acids. Assay: immunoSEQ multiplex PCR; the TCRdb copy retains only in-frame clones and omits some. Found here are about 680,000 clones, more than 80% of them singletons; the top ten hold approximately 1.5%. This entry comes from a study of Ad26.COV2.S vaccination and SARS-CoV-2 variants. Regarding treatment: 15 to 20 received Ad26.COV2.S at low or high dose, single or two shots; roughly five received placebo; per-sample allocation not given. The samples date from day 63 after the first vaccine or placebo injection.

Sequencing used peripheral blood, obtained in a trial of Ad26.COV2.S vaccine versus placebo. This clonotype was obtained from a person between 18 and 65 years old who received the Ad26.COV2.S COVID-19 vaccine or a placebo. The chain uses TRBV4-2 and TRBJ2-7, with a tentative D call TRBD2 (5 bases). The CDR3 region is CASSQDSVYEQYF. The CDR3 DNA is TGTGCCAGCAGCCAAGATAGCGTATACGAGCAGTACTTC.